This T cell receptor beta chain came from a study of shared clonotypes between healthy human individuals. General study results and limits: The study found lower generation probabilities in non-shared clonotypes than in those shared by all four donors.

This clone was found a few times. The target antigen is unknown. Looked up from germline, CDR1 is WSHSY and CDR2 is SAAADI. V was trimmed by 0 bases and J by 12 bases, leaving 5 bases between them. This CDR3 has 11 amino acids. The repertoire was sequenced with immunoSEQ multiplex PCR; TCRdb's copy has only in-frame clones and lacks some. The sample records about 1 million clones, around 78% being singletons. The clonotype was recovered from a man aged 18 to 30 in good health. Some clones in this sample may be carry-over from other donors' samples. This sequence joins TRBV10-2 and TRBJ1-4; D uncertain. Sequenced: memory CD4+ T cells from PBMCs. The subset is: CD45RA-negative fraction. The CDR3 sequence is CASSESFELFF. In DNA, the CDR3 is TGCGCCAGCAGTGAGTCCTTCGAACTGTTTTTT.